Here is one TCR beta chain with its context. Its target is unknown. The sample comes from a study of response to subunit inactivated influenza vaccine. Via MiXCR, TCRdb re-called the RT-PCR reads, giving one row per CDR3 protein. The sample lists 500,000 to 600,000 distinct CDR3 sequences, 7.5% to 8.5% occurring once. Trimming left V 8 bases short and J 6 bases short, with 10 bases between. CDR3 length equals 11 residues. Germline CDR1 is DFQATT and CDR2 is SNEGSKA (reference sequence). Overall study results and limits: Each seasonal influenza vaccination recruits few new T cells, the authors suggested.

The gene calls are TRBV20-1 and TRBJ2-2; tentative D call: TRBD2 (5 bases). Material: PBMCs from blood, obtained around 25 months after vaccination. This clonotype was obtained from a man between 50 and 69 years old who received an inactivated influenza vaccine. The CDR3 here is CSFREAGELFF. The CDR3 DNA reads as TGCAGTTTCCGGGAAGCCGGGGAGCTGTTTTTT.